This T cell receptor (beta chain) originates from a study of T cell responses to AZD1222 COVID-19 vaccine. Repertoires were generated with immunoSEQ multiplex PCR, while TCRdb's copy carries only in-frame clones and drops some. The table includes 85,000 to 100,000 clones, over 75% detected once. Of note for this clone: Its antigen is not known.

Findings and caveats of the study: Receipt of two AZD1222 doses was followed by a rise in Spike-specific TCR breadth and depth.

The CDR3 is 14 amino acids. Trimming pared 3 bases from V and 8 bases from J, leaving 16 bases between. CDR1 is MDHEN and CDR2 is SYDVKM in the germline V gene. The V gene is TRBV28, the J gene TRBJ1-2; D remains ambiguous. The TCR originated in an adult in good health. The starting material was peripheral blood, obtained on day 0 of AZD1222 vaccination. In nucleotides, the CDR3 is TGTGCCAGCAGTTTCCCTGGGAAAGAGAGAGGCTACACCTTC. Translated: CASSFPGKERGYTF.